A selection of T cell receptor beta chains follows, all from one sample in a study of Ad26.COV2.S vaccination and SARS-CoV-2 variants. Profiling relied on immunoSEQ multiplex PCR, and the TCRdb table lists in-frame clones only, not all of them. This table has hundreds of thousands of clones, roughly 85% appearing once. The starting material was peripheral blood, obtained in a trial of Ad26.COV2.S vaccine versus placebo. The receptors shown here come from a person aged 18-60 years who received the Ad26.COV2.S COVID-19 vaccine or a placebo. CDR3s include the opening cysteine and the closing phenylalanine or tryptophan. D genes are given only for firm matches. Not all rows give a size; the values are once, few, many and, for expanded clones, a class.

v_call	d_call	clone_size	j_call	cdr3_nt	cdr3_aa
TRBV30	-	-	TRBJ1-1	TGTGCCTGGCTGCCTAGGACGAACACTGAAGCTTTCTTT	CAWLPRTNTEAFF
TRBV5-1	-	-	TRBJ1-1	TGCGCCAGCAGCCCCAGGGGAGGCACTGAAGCTTTCTTT	CASSPRGGTEAFF
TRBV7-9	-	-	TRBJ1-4	TGTGCCAGCAGCTTTCGGACGGCAACTAATGAAAAACTGTTTTTT	CASSFRTATNEKLFF
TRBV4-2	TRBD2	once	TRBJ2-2	TGTGCCAGCACCAACAATGGCGGGGGGGCCGGGGAGCTGTTTTTT	CASTNNGGGAGELFF
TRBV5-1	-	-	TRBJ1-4	TGCGCCAGCCGGAAGGGCGCGGGTAATGAAAAACTGTTTTTT	CASRKGAGNEKLFF
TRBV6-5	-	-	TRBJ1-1	TGTGCCAGCAAGGACGAGTTCGTTCTCGCTGAAGCTTTCTTT	CASKDEFVLAEAFF
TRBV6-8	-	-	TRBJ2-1	TGTGCCAGCAGCCCGGTTCGGGGAGGGCAGTTCTTC	CASSPVRGGQFF
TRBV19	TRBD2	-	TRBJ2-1	TGTGCCAGTAGTATAGCCGGCGGGAGGGCCCAGGGTGAGCAGTTCTTC	CASSIAGGRAQGEQFF
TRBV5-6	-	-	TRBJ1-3	TGTGCCAGCAGCTCAGGGCGAAACACCATATATTTT	CASSSGRNTIYF
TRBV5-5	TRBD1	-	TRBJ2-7	TGTGCCAGCAGCTCCGACAGGGTATCCTACGAGCAGTACTTC	CASSSDRVSYEQYF
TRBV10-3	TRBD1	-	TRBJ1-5	TGTGCCATCAGTGAGTTGGGACAGGGTAATCAGCCCCAGCATTTT	CAISELGQGNQPQHF
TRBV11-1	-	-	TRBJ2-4	TGTGCCAGCAGCCGACTTGGAGGGGGGGCCAAAAACATTCAGTACTTC	CASSRLGGGAKNIQYF
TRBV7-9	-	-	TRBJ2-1	TGTGCCAGCAGCTTAGTGGCTGGGACACTATCCTACAATGAGCAGTTCTTC	CASSLVAGTLSYNEQFF
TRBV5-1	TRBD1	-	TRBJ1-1	TGCGCCAGCAGCTTATCAGGGGGGATGAACACTGAAGCTTTCTTT	CASSLSGGMNTEAFF